Reported below is one TCR beta chain. Germline lookup yields CDR1 SGDLS and CDR2 YYNGEE. The CDR3 has 15 residues. The ends were cut back, 0 bases at V and 6 bases at J, with 14 bases in the middle. The entry originates in a study of cytomegalovirus exposure and HLA in healthy donors. In the PCR, 60 Vbeta and 13 Jbeta primers were used. Sequencing was performed with immunoSEQ multiplex PCR; in TCRdb, only in-frame clones are kept and a portion is missing. The top ten hold approximately 1.4% of the sample, which has some 180,000 clones, roughly 87% seen once. The TCR comes from a man between 35 and 55 years old in good health and CMV-seronegative. V gene TRBV9 combines with J gene TRBJ2-3, with D possibly TRBD1 on 5 matching bases. Material for sequencing was PBMCs. CDR3 sequence: CASSVEAGLQDTQYF. The CDR3 nucleotides read TGTGCCAGCAGCGTAGAGGCAGGGCTACAGGATACGCAGTATTTT.